This T cell receptor beta chain is drawn from a study of cytomegalovirus exposure and HLA in healthy donors (dated 2017 in TCRdb). As for the study more broadly: The 700 or so repertoires of the first cohort and the approximately 110 validation repertoires were produced on the same platform, according to a later analysis. The study aimed to test whether cataloging public T cell receptors could reveal signatures of past pathogen exposure. Besides the first cohort of about 730 subjects, a separate validation cohort made up of 90 to 150 different subjects was used. To predict cytomegalovirus infection status, the study combined high-throughput TCR immunosequencing, statistical association of individual TCRs with disease status, and machine learning. Study-wide conclusions, independent of this receptor: The validation cohort had no HLA typing available for a later analysis, so co-occurrence within that cohort was assessed over all 120 or so repertoires. Most TCR sequences were seen in very few donors, while some public TCRs were found in many individuals. In both the original and validation cohorts, the classifier was reported to diagnose cytomegalovirus status with high specificity and sensitivity. Subsequent analysis determined that TCRs grouped into clusters in the first cohort also showed a tendency toward co-occurrence across the 130 or so validation repertoires, and roughly 94% of cluster scores exceeded 0. In vitro tests confirmed that three of the cytomegalovirus-associated TCR beta chains recognize cytomegalovirus antigens. The study listed 150 to 200 TCR beta chains as associated with cytomegalovirus. According to the authors, the approach could potentially be generalized to other disease states and immunological phenotypes.

Donors formed part of the validation cohort, which comprised 120 subjects and was distinct from the first cohort of fewer than 750 subjects. Library prep was done by the immunoSEQ multiplex PCR assay. For the original study's pipeline: A statistical classification framework was built to diagnose cytomegalovirus status from the catalog of TCR beta chain sequences. In its TCRdb copy, this immuneACCESS table keeps in-frame sequences only and misses some clones. Where compared with another copy, unresolved V genes explain less than half of these, and the others have no known cause. V and J calls plus clone size are reproduced from that table; the DNA served to infer D and trimming. Across this sample there are about 200,000 clones, with around 90% seen only once. Clones ranked in the top ten supply about 2.7% of the sample. Trimming takes 0 bases off V and 7 bases off J; junction bases not matched to a gene: 8. From cysteine to phenylalanine, the CDR3 is 15 amino acids long. The DNA shown is the 45-base CDR3, in frame from base 1. Per the germline V gene (reference sequence), SGHAT is the CDR1 and FQDESV is the CDR2.

In regard to this clone: The antigen it binds to is not known. The input lacks base qualities; no much larger clone sits a single base away.

The material sequenced was PBMCs. This clonotype was sampled from a woman aged 18-30 years in good health and CMV-seronegative. Recombination joined TRBV11-1 with TRBJ1-1, with 7 middle bases fitting TRBD1. CDR3 loop: CASSLATGSRGEAFF. The DNA sequence follows: TGTGCCAGCAGCTTAGCGACAGGGTCGAGGGGTGAAGCTTTCTTT.